The T cell receptor (beta chain) described here comes from a study of metastatic and nonmetastatic thyroid tumors. Study context: Repertoire comparison spanned blood and tumor or nodule tissue of malignant and benign thyroid patients.

CDR3 size: 15 residues. V was shortened by 2 bases and J by 8 bases, with 19 bases between the two germline ends. The V gene's germline CDR1 is SQVTM and CDR2 ANQGSEA. Each patient went into thyroid surgery without having received any treatment. TCRdb reanalyzed the PCR reads with MiXCR. The sample shows fewer than 20,000 clones, around 3.8% of them seen only once. Sequencing was performed on tumor tissue. The chain couples TRBV29-1 to TRBJ2-1, with a tentative D call TRBD1 (6 bases). This clonotype was obtained from a female donor with papillary thyroid cancer or a benign thyroid nodule (not recorded which). Some clones in this sample may be carry-over from other donors' samples. In DNA form, the CDR3 reads TGCAGCGTTGAACCACCGGTTGGGGGCCTGGATGAGCAGTTCTTC. Translated: CSVEPPVGGLDEQFF.